Each of the 21 T cell receptor beta chains below was sequenced from the same sample in a study of blood T cell repertoires in COVID-19. Clones were sequenced by immunoSEQ multiplex PCR, and TCRdb holds only the in-frame ones, with some missing. The sample carries 250,000 to 350,000 clones, 90% recorded once. Sequencing input: PBMCs or T cells enriched from blood (not recorded which). The receptors come from a woman aged 18-35 years with acute COVID-19.

The chain carries TRBV18 and TRBJ2-3; TRBD2 matches at 10 bases. V was clipped by 3 bases and J by 1 base; unmatched bases: 16. Per germline, CDR1 KGHSH and CDR2 LQKENI. The CDR3 has 20 residues. DNA for the CDR3: TGTGCCAGCTCACCGGTCATGACAAGCGGGAGGGCCGGGGGCACAGATACGCAGTATTTT. Translation: CASSPVMTSGRAGGTDTQYF.

The chain joins TRBV5-4 to TRBJ1-1; D might be TRBD1 (5 bases). The CDR3 has 14 amino acids. From germline, CDR1 is SGHNT and CDR2 YYREEE (reference sequence). Between the trimmed V and J ends, which lost 7 bases and 0 bases, there was a span of 13 bases. The CDR3 nucleotides are TGTGCCAGCTCCCCGGGAGGGGTGAACACTGAAGCTTTCTTT. It yields the protein CASSPGGVNTEAFF.

The V gene is TRBV6-6, the J gene TRBJ2-3, with 8 bases aligning to TRBD1. Per germline, CDR1 MNHNY and CDR2 SVGAGI (reference sequence). The CDR3 totals 16 residues. After removal of 2 bases from V and 5 bases from J, the junction contained 9 bases not matched to a gene. CDR3 coding DNA: TGTGCCAGCAGTTACGGAATTGGACAGGGTGGAGATACGCAGTATTTT. It is translated as CASSYGIGQGGDTQYF.

The chain couples TRBV23-1 to TRBJ2-1, with 7 bases fitting TRBD1. Being an ORF, TRBV23-1 has a function that is uncertain. J was trimmed by 7 bases and V by 0 bases; bases with no gene match: 12. The CDR3 totals 17 residues. CDR3 residues: CASSQSLRQGISNEQFF. CDR3 bases: TGCGCCAGCAGTCAATCGCTTCGACAGGGAATTTCGAATGAGCAGTTCTTC.

The J gene is TRBJ2-3, the V gene TRBV7-9; 7 bases are shared with TRBD2. The CDR3 totals 14 residues. Trimming took 5 bases from V and 3 from J; bases not matched to a gene: 5. The germline V gene encodes CDR1 SEHNR and CDR2 FQNEAQ (reference sequence). As DNA, the CDR3 is TGTGCCAGCAGCCAGGGCGGGAGAACAGATACGCAGTATTTT. It codes for CASSQGGRTDTQYF.

The rearrangement joins TRBV6-2 or TRBV6-3 to TRBJ1-2; D call uncertain. The germline V gene has CDR1 MNHEY and CDR2 SVGEGT. This CDR3 region has 15 residues. Trimming stripped 0 bases from V and 2 bases from J, with 10 bases between. CDR3 sequence reads: CASSYSLSTNYGYTF. Here the CDR3 DNA reads TGTGCCAGCAGTTACTCGTTGAGTACGAACTATGGCTACACCTTC.

This sequence joins TRBV21-1 and TRBJ1-1. TRBV21-1 is reported as a pseudogene. CDR3 length: 13 amino acids. The CDR3 loop is CASNSLMNTEAFF. The CDR3 nucleotides are TGTGCCAGCAACTCCCTTATGAACACTGAAGCTTTCTTT.

The V call is TRBV18, the J call TRBJ1-1; TRBD1 agrees at 8 bases. Germline values: CDR1 KGHSH, CDR2 LQKENI. The V gene end was trimmed by 2 bases and the J gene end by 1 base; junction bases not matched to a gene: 3. The CDR3 runs to 15 residues. The DNA for the CDR3 is TGTGCCAGCTCACCAACACAGGGGGGGAACACTGAAGCTTTCTTT. Translated, it gives CASSPTQGGNTEAFF.

This clone was recorded a few times. The chain recombines TRBV28 with TRBJ1-4; the D gene is possibly TRBD1 (5 bases). There are 16 residues in the CDR3. V was trimmed by 5 bases and J by 5 bases, leaving 18 bases between them. The V gene's germline CDR1 is MDHEN and CDR2 SYDVKM. The CDR3 DNA is TGTGCCAGCAGTACTACTCAGGGAAGGGCCAATGAAAAACTGTTTTTT. Translation: CASSTTQGRANEKLFF.

V usage is TRBV5-1 and J usage is TRBJ2-3, with D hard to call. The CDR3 has 14 residues. The ends were cut back, 2 bases at V and 6 bases at J, with 13 bases in the middle. Germline CDR1 and CDR2: SGHRS and YFSETQ. The CDR3 is CASSLDLVVDTQYF. DNA for the CDR3: TGCGCCAGCAGCTTAGACCTAGTCGTGGATACGCAGTATTTT.

V usage is TRBV28 and J usage is TRBJ1-2; 8 bases align to TRBD1. The CDR3 is 15 residues long. The V gene's germline CDR1 is MDHEN and CDR2 SYDVKM. The J segment lost 7 bases and the V segment lost 2 bases, leaving 9 bases of the junction unmatched. As DNA, the CDR3 is TGTGCCAGCAGTTTAAGTTCCCTTACAGGGGGTGGCTACACCTTC. It specifies CASSLSSLTGGGYTF.

The chain uses TRBV24-1 and TRBJ1-5, with TRBD1 as a possible D gene (5 bases). The V end was cut by 4 bases, the J end by 7 bases, with 13 bases between. Germline CDR1 reads KGHDR; CDR2 reads SFDVKD. This CDR3 spans 14 amino acids. CDR3 residues: CATSEHRSEQPQHF. CDR3 bases: TGTGCCACCAGTGAGCACAGGTCGGAACAGCCCCAGCATTTT.

The CDR3 here is CATSDSAGTGGVEKLFF. The CDR3 region has the DNA TGTGCCACCAGTGATTCTGCCGGGACAGGGGGCGTTGAAAAACTGTTTTTT. This chain connects TRBV24-1 to TRBJ1-4, with TRBD1 matching 12 bases. J lost 7 bases, V lost 2 bases, and 7 bases had no gene match. Germline V gene lookup returns CDR1 KGHDR and CDR2 SFDVKD. The CDR3 loop spans 17 amino acids.

The chain employs TRBV28 and TRBJ1-5; possible D gene TRBD1, 5 bases. V shed 6 bases and J shed 0 bases, with 15 bases lying between them. This CDR3 has 16 residues. Germline-derived CDR1 and CDR2 are MDHEN and SYDVKM. The CDR3 region is CASSPAEGDSNQPQHF. The CDR3 DNA reads as TGTGCCAGCAGCCCGGCGGAAGGGGATAGCAATCAGCCCCAGCATTTT.

V gene TRBV3-1 (or the pseudogene TRBV3-2) combines with J gene TRBJ1-2, with TRBD1 matching over 9 bases. V was pared by 0 bases and J by 2 bases, with 10 bases of the junction left unmatched. In germline, CDR1 is LGHDT, CDR2 YNNKEL (reference sequence). CDR3 size: 18 residues. CDR3 amino acids: CASSQDKDRGHPNYGYTF. CDR3 coding DNA: TGTGCCAGCAGCCAAGATAAGGACAGGGGCCATCCGAACTATGGCTACACCTTC.

V usage is TRBV28 and J usage is TRBJ2-7, with D possibly being TRBD1 (6 bases). The CDR3 is 14 residues long. The V gene lost 6 bases and the J gene lost 11 bases, with 23 bases spanning the gap. Germline V lookup: CDR1 MDHEN, CDR2 SYDVKM. For the CDR3, the DNA is TGTGCCAGCAGGGTGGATACCGCAGGGGCCTCAGAGTACTTC. Amino acids: CASRVDTAGASEYF.

V and J are TRBV9 and TRBJ1-6, with D maybe TRBD1 (5 bases). Between the trimmed V and J ends, which lost 0 bases and 2 bases, there was a span of 6 bases. This CDR3 is 15 amino acids long. CDR1 is SGDLS and CDR2 is YYNGEE in the germline V gene. CDR3 in DNA: TGTGCCAGCAGCGTAGGGGGCCCCTATAATTCACCCCTCCACTTT. It encodes CASSVGGPYNSPLHF. The full variable domain, completed using reference TRBV9 and TRBJ1-6, is DSGVTQTPKHLITATGQRVTLRCSPRSGDLSVYWYQQSLDQGLQFLIQYYNGEERAKGNILERFSAQQFPDLHSELNLSSLELGDSALYFCASSVGGPYNSPLHFGNGTRLTVT.

The chain employs TRBV2 and TRBJ2-7; D remains ambiguous. In germline, CDR1 is SNHLY, CDR2 FYNNEI. Trimming pared 3 bases from V and 0 bases from J, leaving 12 bases between. The CDR3 runs to 15 residues. The CDR3 region is CASSDQWPGSYEQYF. For the CDR3, the DNA is TGTGCCAGCAGTGACCAATGGCCGGGCTCCTACGAGCAGTACTTC.

This clone has a count of ten or more. The V gene is TRBV4-1, the J gene TRBJ1-2; the match to TRBD1 covers 10 bases. Germline V CDR1 and CDR2: MGHRA, YSYEKL. The CDR3 length is 16 residues. The V gene end was trimmed by 0 bases and the J gene end by 7 bases; junction bases not matched to a gene: 8. CDR3 in DNA: TGCGCCAGCAGCCAAGATAGGGACAGGGGACGGGGTGGCTACACCTTC. This encodes CASSQDRDRGRGGYTF.

The table lists this clone with a count of one. This chain links TRBV5-4 with TRBJ1-6, with 8 bases identical to TRBD1. V lost 0 bases and J lost 4; bases outside the gene matches: 6. The CDR3 length is 17 residues. Per the germline V gene, CDR1 is SGHNT and CDR2 is YYREEE (reference sequence). The CDR3 loop is CASSLDRGSKYNSPLHF. The CDR3 DNA reads TGTGCCAGCAGCTTGGACAGGGGGTCTAAGTATAATTCACCCCTCCACTTT.

The V and J genes are TRBV28 and TRBJ1-5, with unresolved D. CDR1 and CDR2 from the germline V gene are MDHEN and SYDVKM. V gave up 6 bases and J gave up 5 bases, with 11 bases separating them. CDR3 length: 13 amino acids. The CDR3 reads CASSFGVDQPQHF. CDR3 nucleotides: TGTGCCAGCAGCTTCGGGGTCGATCAGCCCCAGCATTTT.